These T cell receptor beta chains were read from a single sample in a study of CD4 T cells in relation to SARS-CoV-2 and coronaviruses. Clones were read by immunoSEQ multiplex PCR, and TCRdb kept only the in-frame ones, dropping some. The sample has approximately 59,000 clones, around 87% seen once; the top ten hold over 1.5%. The source material was memory CD4+ T cells from PBMCs. These receptors were obtained from a human donor in good health. Each CDR3 is given with its conserved first and last residue. The order of the fields is J gene, clone size, V gene, CDR3 length, D gene, CDR3 DNA, CDR3 protein. The D gene is left open where the match is weak. Rows give clone size only sometimes, using once, few, many, or a class for an expanded clone.

J: TRBJ1-1
size: few
V: TRBV27
length: 14
D: TRBD1
DNA: TGTGCCAGCAGCAAAGGGGGCGAGAACACTGAAGCTTTCTTT
CDR3: CASSKGGENTEAFF

J: TRBJ1-5
size: .
V: TRBV5-1
length: 15
D: .
DNA: TGCGCCAGCAGCTTGGTCCCCGGGGGCAATCAGCCCCAGCATTTT
CDR3: CASSLVPGGNQPQHF

J: TRBJ1-2
size: .
V: TRBV6-6
length: 14
D: .
DNA: TGTGCCAGCAGTTTTGAACGGAGTAACTATGGCTACACCTTC
CDR3: CASSFERSNYGYTF

J: TRBJ2-1
size: .
V: TRBV10-3
length: 15
D: .
DNA: TGTGCCATCAGGGCCGGGGCGAGCTCCTACAATGAGCAGTTCTTC
CDR3: CAIRAGASSYNEQFF

J: TRBJ2-3
size: .
V: TRBV10-3
length: 11
D: .
DNA: TGTGCCATCAGTGAGACTGCGTCCAAGTATTTT
CDR3: CAISETASKYF

J: TRBJ2-7
size: few
V: TRBV5-1
length: 13
D: .
DNA: TGCGCCAGCAGCTTACCCTCTCCGTGGGAGCAGTACTTC
CDR3: CASSLPSPWEQYF

J: TRBJ2-2
size: .
V: TRBV30
length: 14
D: .
DNA: TGTGCCTGGAGGTTGAGACAGTTAACCGGGGAGCTGTTTTTT
CDR3: CAWRLRQLTGELFF

J: TRBJ2-1
size: .
V: TRBV24-1
length: 18
D: TRBD2
DNA: TGTGCCACCAGTGACCTAACTAGCGGGAGGGGGTTCTACAATGAGCAGTTCTTC
CDR3: CATSDLTSGRGFYNEQFF

J: TRBJ2-1
size: .
V: TRBV7-3
length: 16
D: TRBD2
DNA: TGTGCCAGCAGCTTAAATCCACTAGCGGGAGGGGGTGAGCAGTTCTTC
CDR3: CASSLNPLAGGGEQFF

J: TRBJ2-5
size: .
V: TRBV15
length: 20
D: TRBD1
DNA: TGTGCCACCAGCAGAGATCTCGGGACAGAATATACCCACACAAGAGAGACCCAGTACTTC
CDR3: CATSRDLGTEYTHTRETQYF

J: TRBJ2-7
size: .
V: TRBV27
length: 14
D: TRBD1
DNA: TGTGCCAGCACCAGGACAGGGTCATCCTACGAGCAGTACTTC
CDR3: CASTRTGSSYEQYF

J: TRBJ2-1
size: .
V: TRBV5-4
length: 14
D: TRBD2
DNA: TGTGCCAGCAGCAAACGGGACCGGGGGGATGAGCAGTTCTTC
CDR3: CASSKRDRGDEQFF

J: TRBJ2-2
size: .
V: TRBV10-3
length: 18
D: TRBD1
DNA: TGTGCCATCAGTGATGTCTGGGGTGGGCAGGGGGCGACCGGGGAGCTGTTTTTT
CDR3: CAISDVWGGQGATGELFF

J: TRBJ1-2
size: .
V: TRBV30
length: 14
D: .
DNA: TGTGCCTGGAGACCATACGGCCCTTGGGGGGGCTACACCTTC
CDR3: CAWRPYGPWGGYTF

J: TRBJ2-5
size: .
V: TRBV6-5
length: 15
D: TRBD1
DNA: TGTGCCAGCAGTTCCGGGGGTACAGGGGGAGAGACCCAGTACTTC
CDR3: CASSSGGTGGETQYF

J: TRBJ2-5
size: .
V: TRBV29-1
length: 15
D: TRBD2
DNA: TGCAGCGTTGCCCAGGGAGCCGGGAGGGAGGAGACCCAGTACTTC
CDR3: CSVAQGAGREETQYF

J: TRBJ2-5
size: .
V: TRBV10-3
length: 15
D: TRBD1
DNA: TGTGCCATCAGTAGGACAGGGCCGCCGGGAGAGACCCAGTACTTC
CDR3: CAISRTGPPGETQYF

J: TRBJ2-1
size: .
V: TRBV7-9
length: 13
D: TRBD1
DNA: TGTGCCAGCAGGGGACAGGGCTTAGGTGAGCAGTTCTTC
CDR3: CASRGQGLGEQFF

J: TRBJ1-5
size: .
V: TRBV4-1
length: 16
D: TRBD1
DNA: TGCGCCAGCAGCCAAGGGAGAGGGGGCAGCAATCAGCCCCAGCATTTT
CDR3: CASSQGRGGSNQPQHF

J: TRBJ1-5
size: .
V: TRBV3-1/TRBV3-2
length: 13
D: .
DNA: TGTGCCAGCAGCCAAGAAATCGGTCAGCCCCAGCATTTT
CDR3: CASSQEIGQPQHF

J: TRBJ2-5
size: .
V: TRBV19
length: 20
D: TRBD1
DNA: TGTGCCAGTAGTATAGCCCCGTCCTTTTTGGGACAGGGGAATCAAGAGACCCAGTACTTC
CDR3: CASSIAPSFLGQGNQETQYF

J: TRBJ1-1
size: .
V: TRBV19
length: 15
D: .
DNA: TGTGCCAGTAGACGCTTAGCGGGCCCCGTCACTGAAGCTTTCTTT
CDR3: CASRRLAGPVTEAFF

J: TRBJ1-4
size: .
V: TRBV6-5
length: 13
D: .
DNA: TGTGCCAGCCGCACGGGGGGGGCGGCAAAACTGTTTTTT
CDR3: CASRTGGAAKLFF

J: TRBJ2-5
size: .
V: TRBV7-9
length: 15
D: .
DNA: TGTGCCAGCAGCTTAGGCGGGCAGAGAGGGGAGACCCAGTACTTC
CDR3: CASSLGGQRGETQYF

J: TRBJ2-3
size: .
V: TRBV5-6
length: 16
D: TRBD2
DNA: TGTGCCAGCAGCTTCCCTCTAGCGGGAAACACAGATACGCAGTATTTT
CDR3: CASSFPLAGNTDTQYF

J: TRBJ1-1
size: .
V: TRBV5-1
length: 16
D: .
DNA: TGCGCCAGCAGTCGGGGATTCTCCTCGTTGCACACTGAAGCTTTCTTT
CDR3: CASSRGFSSLHTEAFF

J: TRBJ1-5
size: .
V: TRBV7-9
length: 17
D: TRBD1
DNA: TGTGCCAGCAGCCCGGGGACAGGAAGTATTAGCAATCAGCCCCAGCATTTT
CDR3: CASSPGTGSISNQPQHF

J: TRBJ2-2
size: .
V: TRBV14
length: 15
D: .
DNA: TGTGCCAGCAGCCAATGGTCGGCGGACACCGGGGAGCTGTTTTTT
CDR3: CASSQWSADTGELFF

J: TRBJ2-7
size: .
V: TRBV12-3/TRBV12-4
length: 13
D: .
DNA: TGTGCCAGCAGTTTAAGTCCTTCATACGAGCAGTACTTC
CDR3: CASSLSPSYEQYF

J: TRBJ1-5
size: .
V: TRBV19
length: 18
D: TRBD1
DNA: TGTGCCAGTAGCTCCTCGACAGGGTTCTACTATAGCAATCAGCCCCAGCATTTT
CDR3: CASSSSTGFYYSNQPQHF

J: TRBJ2-6
size: .
V: TRBV10-3
length: 15
D: .
DNA: TGTGCCATCAGTACAGGTGGGGGTGGGGCCAACGTCCTGACTTTC
CDR3: CAISTGGGGANVLTF